This T cell receptor (beta chain) was recorded in a study of CD8 T cells in ankylosing spondylitis. Notes on the study in general: Apparently characteristic of ankylosing spondylitis blood was a TCR beta motif (roughly 8 highly homologous variants).

One entry per CDR3 protein, called by TCRdb with MiXCR from the 5' RACE reads. The sample contains 250,000 to 350,000 distinct CDR3 sequences, 7% to 9% of which appear only once. On this clonotype itself: Its matching antigen is unknown.

In germline, CDR1 is MNHNS, CDR2 SASEGT. The V and J ends lost 2 bases and 5 bases respectively, with 7 bases between them. The CDR3 spans 13 residues. Sequencing used blood, either unsorted or a sorted T cell fraction (not recorded which). The V call is TRBV6-1, the J call TRBJ1-5, with D possibly matching TRBD1 (5 bases). The sequence was collected from a male donor with ankylosing spondylitis. The CDR3 here is CASSEWGDQPQHF. Here the CDR3 DNA reads TGTGCCAGCAGTGAATGGGGGGATCAGCCCCAGCATTTT.